This T cell receptor beta chain was sequenced in a study of metastatic and nonmetastatic thyroid tumors. This clone came up many times. Within the sample, other DNA sequences also encode this same CDR3. CDR1 and CDR2 (germline): SGHNT, YYREEE (reference sequence). The V end was cut by 3 bases, the J end by 4 bases, with 11 bases between. The CDR3 is made up of 14 amino acids. There were no patients who had received any treatment before thyroid surgery. TCRdb reanalyzed the PCR reads with MiXCR. The sample has approximately 13,000 clones; approximately 22% are singletons. The TCR originated in a female donor with papillary thyroid cancer or a benign thyroid nodule (not recorded which). Some clones in this sample may be carry-over from other donors' samples. Sequencing input: blood. V gene TRBV5-4 combines with J gene TRBJ1-3; the D gene is possibly TRBD1 (5 bases). CDR3 in DNA: TGTGCCAGCAGCTATCAGGGAGTGGGAAACACCATATATTTT. This sequence encodes CASSYQGVGNTIYF. Filled out from reference TRBV5-4 and TRBJ1-3, the complete variable domain reads ETGVTQSPTHLIKTRGQQVTLRCSSQSGHNTVSWYQQALGQGPQFIFQYYREEENGRGNFPPRFSGLQFPNYSSELNVNALELDDSALYLCASSYQGVGNTIYFGEGSWLTVV.